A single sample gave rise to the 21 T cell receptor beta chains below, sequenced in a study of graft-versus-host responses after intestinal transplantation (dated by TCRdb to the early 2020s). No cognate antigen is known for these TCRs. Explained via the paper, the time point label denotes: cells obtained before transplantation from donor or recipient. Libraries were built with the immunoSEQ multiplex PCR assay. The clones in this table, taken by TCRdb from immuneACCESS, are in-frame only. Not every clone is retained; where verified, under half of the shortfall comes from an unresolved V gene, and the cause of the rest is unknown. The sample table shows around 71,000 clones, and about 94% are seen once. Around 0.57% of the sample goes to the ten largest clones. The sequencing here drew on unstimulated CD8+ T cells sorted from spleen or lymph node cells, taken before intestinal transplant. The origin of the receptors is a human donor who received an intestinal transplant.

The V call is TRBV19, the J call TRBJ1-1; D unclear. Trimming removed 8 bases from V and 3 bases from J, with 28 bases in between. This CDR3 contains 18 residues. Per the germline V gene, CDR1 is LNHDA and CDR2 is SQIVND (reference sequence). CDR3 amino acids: CASDVGVGRGPLDTEAFF. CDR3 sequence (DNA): TGTGCCAGTGACGTAGGAGTGGGTAGAGGGCCCCTAGACACTGAAGCTTTCTTT.

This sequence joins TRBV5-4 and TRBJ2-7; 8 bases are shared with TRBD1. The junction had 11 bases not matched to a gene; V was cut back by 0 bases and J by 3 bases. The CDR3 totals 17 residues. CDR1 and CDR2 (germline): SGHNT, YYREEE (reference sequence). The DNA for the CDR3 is TGTGCCAGCAGCTTGGGCCACCCGGGACAGGACCTCTACGAGCAGTACTTC. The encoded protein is CASSLGHPGQDLYEQYF.

This chain's CDR3 is CASSSGGGLRGEQYF. CDR3 sequence (DNA): TGCGCCAGCAGCTCCGGGGGCGGGCTCCGGGGCGAGCAGTACTTC. V gene TRBV5-1 combines with J gene TRBJ2-7; D is perhaps TRBD1 or TRBD2 (6 bases each). CDR3 length equals 15 residues. Germline V CDR1 and CDR2: SGHRS, YFSETQ. V was cut by 3 bases and J by 6 bases, with 19 bases left in between.

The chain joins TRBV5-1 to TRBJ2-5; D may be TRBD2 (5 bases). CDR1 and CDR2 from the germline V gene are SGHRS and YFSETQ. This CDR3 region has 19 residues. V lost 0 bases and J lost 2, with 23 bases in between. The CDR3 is CASSLDFREVERNQETQYF. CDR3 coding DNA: TGCGCCAGCAGCTTGGATTTTCGGGAAGTGGAGCGGAATCAAGAGACCCAGTACTTC.

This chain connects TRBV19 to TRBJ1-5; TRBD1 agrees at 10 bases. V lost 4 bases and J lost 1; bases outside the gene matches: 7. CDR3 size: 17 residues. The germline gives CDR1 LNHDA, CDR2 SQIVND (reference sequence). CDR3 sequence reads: CASSTRQGAVSNQPQHF. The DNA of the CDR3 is TGTGCCAGTAGTACAAGACAGGGGGCGGTAAGCAATCAGCCCCAGCATTTT.

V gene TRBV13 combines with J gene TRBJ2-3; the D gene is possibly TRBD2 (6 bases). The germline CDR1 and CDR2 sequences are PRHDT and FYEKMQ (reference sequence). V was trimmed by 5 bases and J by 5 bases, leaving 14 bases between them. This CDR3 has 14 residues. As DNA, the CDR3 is TGTGCCAGCAGCCCTAGCGCACGCGGAGATACGCAGTATTTT. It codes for CASSPSARGDTQYF.

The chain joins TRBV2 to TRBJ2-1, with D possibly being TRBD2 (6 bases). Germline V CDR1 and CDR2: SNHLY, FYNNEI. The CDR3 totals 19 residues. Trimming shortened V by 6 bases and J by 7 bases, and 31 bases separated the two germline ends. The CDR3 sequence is CASREDIGTRSWGENEQFF. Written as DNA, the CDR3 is TGTGCCAGCAGGGAGGACATCGGGACTCGATCATGGGGAGAAAATGAGCAGTTCTTC.

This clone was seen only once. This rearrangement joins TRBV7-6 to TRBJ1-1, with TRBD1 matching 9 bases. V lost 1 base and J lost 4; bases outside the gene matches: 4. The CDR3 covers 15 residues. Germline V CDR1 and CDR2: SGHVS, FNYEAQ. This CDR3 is CASSLGTGEGTEAFF. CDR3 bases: TGTGCCAGCAGCTTAGGGACAGGGGAGGGCACTGAAGCTTTCTTT.

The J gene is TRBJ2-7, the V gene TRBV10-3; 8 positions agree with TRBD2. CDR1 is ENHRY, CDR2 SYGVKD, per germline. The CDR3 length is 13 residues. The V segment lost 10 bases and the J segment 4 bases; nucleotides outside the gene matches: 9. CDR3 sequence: CATRGKREYEQYF. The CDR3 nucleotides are TGTGCCACCCGGGGAAAGCGGGAGTACGAGCAGTACTTC.

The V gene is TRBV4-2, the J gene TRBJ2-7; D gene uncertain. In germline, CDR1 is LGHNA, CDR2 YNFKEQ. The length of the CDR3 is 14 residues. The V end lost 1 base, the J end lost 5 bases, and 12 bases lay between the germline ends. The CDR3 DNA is TGTGCCAGCAGCCAAGTCAGTGGTGGCGACGAGCAGTACTTC. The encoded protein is CASSQVSGGDEQYF.

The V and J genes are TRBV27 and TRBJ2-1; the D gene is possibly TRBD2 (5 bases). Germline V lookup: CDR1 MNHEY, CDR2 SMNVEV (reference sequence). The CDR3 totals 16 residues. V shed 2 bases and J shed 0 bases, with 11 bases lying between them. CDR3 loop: CASSLVGASSYNEQFF. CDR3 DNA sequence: TGTGCCAGCAGTTTAGTGGGAGCGAGCTCCTACAATGAGCAGTTCTTC.

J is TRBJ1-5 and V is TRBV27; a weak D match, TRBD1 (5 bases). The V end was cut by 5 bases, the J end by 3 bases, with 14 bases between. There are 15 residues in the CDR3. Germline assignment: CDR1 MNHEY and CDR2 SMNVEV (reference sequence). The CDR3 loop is CASSLIPGINQPQHF. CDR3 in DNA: TGTGCCAGCAGTCTAATACCAGGGATCAATCAGCCCCAGCATTTT.

The CDR3 spells CASSLYSGQADSGANVLTF. CDR3 in DNA: TGTGCCAGCAGTTTATACTCGGGACAGGCAGACTCTGGGGCCAACGTCCTGACTTTC. This rearrangement joins TRBV27 to TRBJ2-6; 8 nucleotides align to TRBD1. V lost 1 base, J lost 0 bases, and 8 bases stayed unmatched. The CDR3 runs to 19 residues. Germline CDR1 is MNHEY and CDR2 is SMNVEV (reference sequence).

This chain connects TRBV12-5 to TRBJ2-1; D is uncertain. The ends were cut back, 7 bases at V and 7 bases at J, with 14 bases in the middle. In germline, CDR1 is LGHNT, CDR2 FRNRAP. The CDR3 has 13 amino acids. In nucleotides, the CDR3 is TGTGCTAGTGCCCTTGGACGAACGAATGAGCAGTTCTTC. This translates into CASALGRTNEQFF.

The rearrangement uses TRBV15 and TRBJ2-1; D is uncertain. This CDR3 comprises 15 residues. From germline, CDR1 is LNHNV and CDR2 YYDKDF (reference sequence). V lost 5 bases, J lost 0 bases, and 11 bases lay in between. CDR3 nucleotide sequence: TGTGCCACCAGCTTCCTTCGTTCCTCCTACAATGAGCAGTTCTTC. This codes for CATSFLRSSYNEQFF.

CDR3 amino acids: CASSYPLAESSYEQYF. CDR3 in DNA: TGTGCCAGCAGCTACCCCTTGGCAGAGAGCTCCTACGAGCAGTACTTC. V and J are TRBV6-6 and TRBJ2-7; the D is unclear. CDR1 is MNHNY, CDR2 SVGAGI, per germline (reference sequence). The CDR3 totals 16 residues. The V end lost 6 bases, the J end lost 0 bases, and 18 bases lay between the germline ends.

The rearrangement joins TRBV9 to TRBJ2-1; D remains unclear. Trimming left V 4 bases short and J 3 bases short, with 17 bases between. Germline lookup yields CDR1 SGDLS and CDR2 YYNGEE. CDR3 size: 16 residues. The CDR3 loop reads CASSSRLMELYNEQFF. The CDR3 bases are TGTGCCAGCAGCTCCCGGCTGATGGAACTCTACAATGAGCAGTTCTTC.

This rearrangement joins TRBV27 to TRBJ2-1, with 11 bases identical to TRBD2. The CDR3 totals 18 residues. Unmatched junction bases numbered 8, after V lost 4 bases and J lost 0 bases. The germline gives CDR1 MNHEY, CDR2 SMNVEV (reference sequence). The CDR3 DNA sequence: TGTGCCAGCAGTTCCCCGCTTAGCGGGAGGGCCTCCTACAATGAGCAGTTCTTC. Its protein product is CASSSPLSGRASYNEQFF.

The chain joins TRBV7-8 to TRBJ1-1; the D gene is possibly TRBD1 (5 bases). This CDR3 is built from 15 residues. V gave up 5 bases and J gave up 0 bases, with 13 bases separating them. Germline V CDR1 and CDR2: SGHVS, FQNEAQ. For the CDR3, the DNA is TGTGCCAGCAGCCAAGGTTCCAGGGTGAACACTGAAGCTTTCTTT. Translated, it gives CASSQGSRVNTEAFF.

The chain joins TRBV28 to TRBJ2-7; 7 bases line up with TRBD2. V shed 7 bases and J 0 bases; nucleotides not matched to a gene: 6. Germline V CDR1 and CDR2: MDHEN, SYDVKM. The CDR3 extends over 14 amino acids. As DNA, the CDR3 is TGTGCCAGCACCCCTAGCGGTCTCTCCTACGAGCAGTACTTC. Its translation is CASTPSGLSYEQYF.

The DNA for the CDR3 is TGTGCCAGCAGTTTTGGGACGTGGGGCTACACCTTC. Its protein product is CASSFGTWGYTF. J is TRBJ1-2 and V is TRBV6-1, with a possible D match to TRBD1 (5 bases). V dropped 5 bases and J dropped 8 bases, with 12 bases sitting between them. The germline V gene encodes CDR1 MNHNS and CDR2 SASEGT. CDR3 length: 12 residues.